The rows below give T cell receptor beta chains drawn from one sample of a study of CD8 T cells in ankylosing spondylitis. TCRdb redid the calling of the 5' RACE reads with MiXCR, one entry per CDR3 protein. The table has 340,000 or so distinct CDR3 sequences, about 14% seen once. Material: blood, either unsorted or a sorted T cell fraction (not recorded which). The receptors originated from a male donor with ankylosing spondylitis or in good health (not recorded which). The CDR3 runs from the conserved cysteine through the conserved F or W. A D gene is named only where the DNA matches it firmly. The size field is filled for only some rows; it gives once, few, many or a size class.

cdr3_length: 15; d_call: .; j_call: TRBJ2-7; v_call: TRBV18; clone_size: few; cdr3_aa: CASSLSGTESYEQYF; cdr3_nt: TGTGCCAGCTCATTATCCGGGACGGAGTCCTACGAGCAGTACTTC
cdr3_length: 15; d_call: .; j_call: TRBJ1-1; v_call: TRBV6-1; clone_size: .; cdr3_aa: CASSPLTFSNTEAFF; cdr3_nt: TGTGCCAGCAGCCCCCTAACCTTTTCGAACACTGAAGCTTTCTTT
cdr3_length: 12; d_call: TRBD1; j_call: TRBJ2-1; v_call: TRBV5-1; clone_size: many; cdr3_aa: CASSLQGNEQFF; cdr3_nt: TGCGCCAGCAGCTTACAGGGGAATGAGCAGTTCTTC
cdr3_length: 11; d_call: .; j_call: TRBJ2-5; v_call: TRBV10-3; clone_size: .; cdr3_aa: CAISELETQYF; cdr3_nt: TGTGCCATCAGTGAATTGGAGACCCAGTACTTC
cdr3_length: 14; d_call: .; j_call: TRBJ1-1; v_call: TRBV7-8; clone_size: few; cdr3_aa: CASSLVRQSTEAFF; cdr3_nt: TGTGCCAGCAGCTTAGTGCGGCAGAGCACTGAAGCTTTCTTT
cdr3_length: 15; d_call: TRBD2; j_call: TRBJ2-7; v_call: TRBV10-3; clone_size: few; cdr3_aa: CAISVAGGSSYEQYF; cdr3_nt: TGTGCCATCAGTGTAGCGGGAGGGAGCTCCTACGAGCAGTACTTC
cdr3_length: 15; d_call: .; j_call: TRBJ1-1; v_call: TRBV12-3/TRBV12-4; clone_size: few; cdr3_aa: CASRLRGSMNTEAFF; cdr3_nt: TGTGCCAGCAGACTCCGAGGGTCCATGAACACTGAAGCTTTCTTT
cdr3_length: 16; d_call: TRBD1; j_call: TRBJ1-6; v_call: TRBV20-1; clone_size: few; cdr3_aa: CSARDGRGRDNSPLHF; cdr3_nt: TGCAGTGCTAGAGATGGGAGGGGGCGGGATAATTCACCCCTCCACTTT
cdr3_length: 15; d_call: .; j_call: TRBJ1-1; v_call: TRBV18; clone_size: few; cdr3_aa: CASSPSLAENTEAFF; cdr3_nt: TGTGCCAGCTCACCCTCTCTAGCGGAGAACACTGAAGCTTTCTTT
cdr3_length: 15; d_call: TRBD2; j_call: TRBJ2-7; v_call: TRBV3-1; clone_size: few; cdr3_aa: CASSQAAGAGYEQYF; cdr3_nt: TGTGCCAGCAGCCAAGCAGCGGGGGCCGGGTACGAGCAGTACTTC
cdr3_length: 16; d_call: .; j_call: TRBJ2-1; v_call: TRBV15; clone_size: few; cdr3_aa: CATSSPSRGGWNEQFF; cdr3_nt: TGTGCCACCAGCAGCCCCTCGAGGGGCGGTTGGAATGAGCAGTTCTTC
cdr3_length: 10; d_call: .; j_call: TRBJ1-2; v_call: TRBV28; clone_size: .; cdr3_aa: CATSRGGYTF; cdr3_nt: TGTGCCACCTCCCGCGGTGGCTACACCTTC
cdr3_length: 16; d_call: TRBD2; j_call: TRBJ2-3; v_call: TRBV5-1; clone_size: few; cdr3_aa: CASSLGGLAGGTTQYF; cdr3_nt: TGCGCCAGCAGCTTGGGGGGACTAGCGGGAGGCACTACGCAGTATTTT
cdr3_length: 17; d_call: TRBD1; j_call: TRBJ2-7; v_call: TRBV6-5; clone_size: .; cdr3_aa: CASSYSKTGGFSYEQYF; cdr3_nt: TGTGCCAGCAGTTACTCGAAAACAGGGGGATTCTCCTACGAGCAGTACTTC
cdr3_length: 15; d_call: .; j_call: TRBJ2-7; v_call: TRBV7-8; clone_size: .; cdr3_aa: CASSLETAPPYEQYF; cdr3_nt: TGTGCCAGCAGCTTAGAAACGGCTCCTCCTTACGAGCAGTACTTC
cdr3_length: 16; d_call: .; j_call: TRBJ1-3; v_call: TRBV7-8; clone_size: few; cdr3_aa: CASSLGSGASGNTIYF; cdr3_nt: TGTGCCAGCAGCTTAGGCAGCGGTGCCTCTGGAAACACCATATATTTT
cdr3_length: 17; d_call: .; j_call: TRBJ1-1; v_call: TRBV10-3; clone_size: few; cdr3_aa: CAISESSGGLTRTEAFF; cdr3_nt: TGTGCCATCAGTGAGTCGAGTGGGGGCTTGACTAGGACTGAAGCTTTCTTT
cdr3_length: 14; d_call: TRBD2; j_call: TRBJ2-1; v_call: TRBV6-1; clone_size: few; cdr3_aa: CASRTSDFLDEQFF; cdr3_nt: TGTGCCAGCAGGACTAGCGATTTCCTCGATGAGCAGTTCTTC